The entry that follows covers one T cell receptor beta chain sequence. No cognate antigen has been identified for it. Base qualities are not provided; no much larger clone lies one nucleotide away. From its cysteine to its phenylalanine, the CDR3 spans 13 amino acids. Of the read, only the CDR3 DNA is kept; its 39 bases are in frame from base 1. CDR1 and CDR2, per the germline V gene (reference sequence), are LNHDA and SQIVND. The V and J ends are trimmed by 9 bases and 7 bases, leaving 18 bases between them. Libraries were prepared through the immunoSEQ multiplex PCR assay. The table was pulled from immuneACCESS by TCRdb, which kept in-frame rearrangements only. Such tables lose some clones; where checked, under half of the loss comes from unresolved V genes, and the rest has no known cause. The sample records roughly 700,000 clones, around 87% of which are singletons. The ten top clones hold 0.0095% to 0.012% of the sample.

This specimen belongs to a study of shared T cell receptors in the human thymus (dated by TCRdb to the early 2020s). Concerning the study at large: The study examined how self-reactive, shared T-cell receptor alpha chains are generated in the human thymus.

These data also featured in a second study, about human thymus T cells. As noted in the second study: Donors were immunologically healthy infants undergoing open corrective cardiac surgery for congenital heart defects in Finland. Thymus tissue was collected as surgical resects that were removed during corrective cardiac surgery. Biased V and J gene segment usage appeared to be present in both thymic and peripheral blood repertoires. The related research reported highly overlapping thymic TCR repertoires among unrelated individuals. The study used 7 or 8 infant thymus samples plus four related peripheral blood samples to characterize TCR alpha and beta repertoires. The infant donors were about 7 to 250 days old, and the cohort included five or six males and two females. Thymocytes were released mechanically from tissue and stored at -70 °C as pellets of about 9-32 million cells. A QIAsymphony instrument was used to extract genomic DNA from frozen cell pellets. Using the immunoSEQ multiplex PCR assay, the TCRB and TCRAD loci were amplified from a standardized quantity of quality-controlled genomic DNA. Amplicons spanned the V(D)J region at a length sufficient to cover the CDR3 and identify V and J genes. The commercial immunoSEQ service was used to sequence amplicons on an Illumina platform. Primer bias and sequencing errors were corrected using previously described methods, and TCRAD and TCRB definitions followed the IMGT database. The repertoires were analysed using immunoSEQ Analyzer 3.0 and VDJTools for basic statistics, V/J segment usage, diversity estimates, rarefaction and pairwise overlap. Diversity was estimated using the Chao1, ChaoE, Efron-Thisted, Shannon and inverse Simpson indices, and was also estimated on datasets down-sampled to the size of the smallest sample. Repertoire overlap was assessed by strict matching of CDR3 nucleotide sequence, V gene and J gene, and clustering was done by Jaccard-based multidimensional scaling. On average, thymus samples gave around 880,000 unique TCRB clonotypes, whereas blood samples gave some 84,000.

Sequencing was performed on thymocytes. The receptor comes from a boy under two years old with a congenital heart defect. Donor details come from another sample of the same person, matched by shared clones. In this chain, TRBV19 is recombined with TRBJ1-2; the D gene cannot be named for sure. The DNA is as follows: TGTGCCAGCCATCTGGGAGGGTCGGGTGGCTACACCTTC. Protein translation: CASHLGGSGGYTF.